This TCR beta chain emerged from a study of neurological immune-mediated disorders. The unsorted libraries were produced from 2 million PBMCs held at -80 C. The CDR3 has 12 amino acids. Losses at the gene ends were 6 bases for V and 6 bases for J; bases not matched to a gene: 5. Germline lookup yields CDR1 SQVTM and CDR2 ANQGSEA. Synthesis of cDNA was performed by 5'RACE using 10-nucleotide random UMIs. TCRdb re-derived calls from the 5' RACE reads in MiXCR, one entry per CDR3 protein. There are tens of thousands of distinct CDR3 sequences in the sample; roughly 4.5% occur only once, and roughly 2.2% lies in the top ten. This clonotype was seen at least ten times.

This chain uses TRBV29-1 with TRBJ1-5; 7 nucleotides align to TRBD1. The clonotype originates from a woman in her 70s with multiple sclerosis. Sequencing was carried out using PBMCs. CDR3 nucleotides: TGCAGCGTGACAGGGACTGGTCAGCCCCAGCATTTT. Its protein is CSVTGTGQPQHF. Looking up the rest from reference TRBV29-1 and TRBJ1-5 gives the full variable domain: SAVISQKPSRDICQRGTSLTIQCQVDSQVTMMFWYRQQPGQSLTLIATANQGSEATYESGFVIDKFPISRPNLTFSTLTVSNMSPEDSSIYLCSVTGTGQPQHFGDGTRLSIL.